The 21 T cell receptor beta chains below come from one sample, sequenced in a study of blood T cell repertoires in COVID-19. Produced via immunoSEQ multiplex PCR; TCRdb's table is partial and in-frame only. Of about 400,000 clones in the sample, more than 70% were seen once. The sequencing sample was made of PBMCs or T cells enriched from blood (not recorded which). These receptors were collected from a man between 40 and 49 years old in a cohort exposed to, infected with or recovered from COVID-19 (not recorded which).

V is TRBV3-1 (or the pseudogene TRBV3-2) and J is TRBJ2-1; 7 bases map to TRBD2. Germline V gene data show CDR1 as LGHDT and CDR2 as YNNKEL (reference sequence). This CDR3 comprises 15 residues. Unmatched junction bases numbered 8, after V lost 5 bases and J lost 4 bases. The CDR3 sequence: CASSGFGEGYNEQFF. The CDR3 DNA reads TGTGCCAGCAGCGGGTTCGGGGAGGGGTACAATGAGCAGTTCTTC.

The rearrangement joins TRBV5-1 to TRBJ2-1; possible D gene TRBD1, 5 bases. V shed 0 bases and J shed 2 bases, with 9 bases lying between them. CDR1 is SGHRS and CDR2 is YFSETQ in the germline V gene. This CDR3 has 15 residues. Here the CDR3 reads CASSLDSGTYNEQFF. In DNA form, the CDR3 reads TGCGCCAGCAGCTTGGATTCAGGGACCTACAATGAGCAGTTCTTC.

This clone was counted a single time. The chain links TRBV5-1 to TRBJ2-1, with 8 bases matching TRBD2. This CDR3 region has 16 residues. The V and J ends lost 4 bases and 5 bases, in that order; junction bases with no gene match: 11. Germline lookup yields CDR1 SGHRS and CDR2 YFSETQ. In DNA, the CDR3 is TGCGCCAGCAGCCCGGAGAGACTAGCGTTCAACAATGAGCAGTTCTTC. Protein product: CASSPERLAFNNEQFF.

This CDR3 reads CASSFLAGTSTDTQYF. The CDR3 nucleotides are TGCGCCAGCAGCTTCCTAGCGGGGACTAGCACAGATACGCAGTATTTT. The rearrangement links TRBV5-1 to TRBJ2-3; 9 positions agree with TRBD2. CDR1 and CDR2 from the germline V gene are SGHRS and YFSETQ. CDR3 size: 16 residues. J lost 0 bases, V lost 2 bases, and 4 bases had no gene match.

The CDR3 is CASSLTEANSPLHF. The CDR3 DNA is TGTGCCAGCAGCTTGACAGAAGCTAATTCACCCCTCCACTTT. The rearrangement joins TRBV7-9 to TRBJ1-6, with D possibly matching TRBD1 (5 bases). V shed 3 bases and J shed 6 bases, with 9 bases lying between them. The CDR3 covers 14 residues. The germline V gene has CDR1 SEHNR and CDR2 FQNEAQ (reference sequence).

This clone was observed a handful of times. The J gene is TRBJ1-5, the V gene TRBV6-5, with D possibly matching TRBD1 (6 bases). The germline V gene encodes CDR1 MNHEY and CDR2 SVGAGI. Trimming pared 6 bases from V and 6 bases from J, leaving 15 bases between. The CDR3 covers 14 residues. CDR3 residues: CASRLMQGTQPQHF. The CDR3 DNA follows: TGTGCCAGCAGACTCATGCAGGGGACTCAGCCCCAGCATTTT.

The J gene is TRBJ2-1, the V gene TRBV5-4; 12 bases are a match to TRBD2. Germline V CDR1 and CDR2: SGHNT, YYREEE (reference sequence). The CDR3 is 18 amino acids. The V segment lost 4 bases and the J segment 4 bases; nucleotides outside the gene matches: 12. DNA of the CDR3: TGTGCCAGCAGCAGGGGCGGGCAGGGGACTAGCGGGTACAATGAGCAGTTCTTC. Its protein is CASSRGGQGTSGYNEQFF.

The chain joins TRBV7-3 to TRBJ2-7; 7 nucleotides agree with TRBD2. The CDR3 length is 12 residues. The ends lost 5 bases at V and 8 bases at J; junction bases unmatched: 6. The germline V gene encodes CDR1 SGHTA and CDR2 FQGTGA. Here the CDR3 reads CASSPGAGKQYF. CDR3 nucleotide sequence: TGTGCCAGCAGCCCAGGAGCGGGAAAGCAGTACTTC.

This clone showed up just once. The chain couples TRBV27 to TRBJ2-3; TRBD2 aligns across 9 bases. With 8 bases clipped from V and 2 bases from J, the junction kept 8 bases outside the gene matches. Germline values: CDR1 MNHEY, CDR2 SMNVEV (reference sequence). This CDR3 contains 15 residues. CDR3 DNA: TGTGCCAGCGGGATAGCGGGAGCACCCACAGATACGCAGTATTTT. It yields the protein CASGIAGAPTDTQYF.

The chain is built from TRBV7-9 and TRBJ1-2; the D gene is possibly TRBD1 (5 bases). Germline V CDR1 and CDR2: SEHNR, FQNEAQ (reference sequence). The CDR3 runs to 12 residues. V shed 3 bases and J shed 6 bases, with 8 bases lying between them. Here the CDR3 DNA reads TGTGCCAGCAGCTTCCAGGGTAATGGCTACACCTTC. This translates into CASSFQGNGYTF.

The J gene is TRBJ2-3, the V gene TRBV28; TRBD1 agrees at 7 bases. J was trimmed by 4 bases and V by 5 bases; bases with no gene match: 12. The CDR3 is made up of 16 amino acids. Looked up from germline, CDR1 is MDHEN and CDR2 is SYDVKM. The CDR3: CASSPPGTVLADTQYF. CDR3 DNA sequence: TGTGCCAGCAGTCCTCCCGGGACAGTTCTTGCAGATACGCAGTATTTT.

As regards this clone: The identical CDR3 is also encoded by other nucleotide sequences in the sample. The rearrangement links TRBV6-5 to TRBJ2-7, with TRBD2 identical over 9 bases. V was clipped by 0 bases and J by 3 bases; unmatched bases: 3. The CDR3 consists of 15 residues. Germline-derived CDR1 and CDR2 are MNHEY and SVGAGI. This CDR3 reads CASSYSGTSSYEQYF. DNA for the CDR3: TGTGCCAGCAGTTACTCCGGGACTAGCAGCTACGAGCAGTACTTC.

The chain carries TRBV9 and TRBJ2-7; 7 nucleotides match TRBD2. The CDR3 extends over 13 amino acids. V lost 4 bases and J lost 0; bases outside the gene matches: 1. The germline V gene encodes CDR1 SGDLS and CDR2 YYNGEE. The CDR3 sequence is CASSRDYSYEQYF. In nucleotides, the CDR3 is TGTGCCAGCAGCCGGGACTACTCCTACGAGCAGTACTTC. Variable domain in full (rest from reference TRBV9 and TRBJ2-7): DSGVTQTPKHLITATGQRVTLRCSPRSGDLSVYWYQQSLDQGLQFLIQYYNGEERAKGNILERFSAQQFPDLHSELNLSSLELGDSALYFCASSRDYSYEQYFGPGTRLTVT.

About this clone itself: At one of its ends the junction is not consistent with the germline gene, which may arise from a read error. This chain connects TRBV28 to TRBJ1-5, with 11 bases that match TRBD1. Germline CDR1 reads MDHEN; CDR2 reads SYDVKM. This CDR3 has 15 residues. DNA of the CDR3: TGTGCCAGCAGTCCCGGGACAGGGGGTAATCAACCCCAGCATTTT. Amino acid sequence: CASSPGTGGNQPQHF. Full variable domain (missing parts from reference TRBV28 and TRBJ1-5): DVKVTQSSRYLVKRTGEKVFLECVQDMDHENMFWYRQDPGLGLRLIYFSYDVKMKEKGDIPEGYSVSREKKERFSLILESASTNQTSMYLCASSPGTGGNQPQHFGDGTRLSIL.

The V call is TRBV11-2, the J call TRBJ2-7, with a tentative D call TRBD2 (6 bases). The CDR3 extends over 16 amino acids. V was clipped by 1 base and J by 2 bases, with 15 bases between them. Germline V CDR1 and CDR2: SGHAT, FQNNGV. The chain's CDR3 is CASSLASGTLPYEQYF. The CDR3 nucleotides are TGTGCCAGCAGCTTAGCTTCCGGGACTCTCCCCTACGAGCAGTACTTC.

J is TRBJ2-7 and V is TRBV5-1; the D is unclear. V was shortened by 4 bases and J by 5 bases, with 13 bases between the two germline ends. The CDR3 spans 13 residues. The germline V gene has CDR1 SGHRS and CDR2 YFSETQ. CDR3 DNA: TGCGCCAGCAGCCTCGAGACCAGCGACGAGCAGTACTTC. Its protein is CASSLETSDEQYF.

The chain couples TRBV5-1 to TRBJ1-2, with a tentative D call TRBD1 (5 bases). The CDR3 sequence is 14 residues long. The germline V and J ends were trimmed by 0 bases and 4 bases, with 10 bases remaining between them. Germline V lookup: CDR1 SGHRS, CDR2 YFSETQ. In DNA form, the CDR3 reads TGCGCCAGCAGCTTGGGGCAGGGCGCCTATGGCTACACCTTC. Amino acids: CASSLGQGAYGYTF. Full variable domain (missing parts from reference TRBV5-1 and TRBJ1-2): KAGVTQTPRYLIKTRGQQVTLSCSPISGHRSVSWYQQTPGQGLQFLFEYFSETQRNKGNFPGRFSGRQFSNSRSEMNVSTLELGDSALYLCASSLGQGAYGYTFGSGTRLTVV.

This clone was seen a single time. V and J are TRBV28 and TRBJ2-7; TRBD1 aligns across 11 bases. The CDR3 is 14 amino acids. The germline V gene has CDR1 MDHEN and CDR2 SYDVKM. V was pared by 5 bases and J by 4 bases, with 4 bases of the junction left unmatched. The CDR3 is CASSARDRGYEQYF. DNA for the CDR3: TGTGCCAGCAGTGCACGGGACAGGGGGTACGAGCAGTACTTC.

This rearrangement joins TRBV3-1 (or the pseudogene TRBV3-2) to TRBJ2-7; 13 nucleotides agree with TRBD2. The V and J ends lost 0 bases and 6 bases, in that order; junction bases with no gene match: 8. This CDR3 comprises 17 residues. The V gene's germline CDR1 is LGHDT and CDR2 YNNKEL (reference sequence). This CDR3 is CASSQDLGLAGVSEQYF. The DNA for the CDR3 is TGTGCCAGCAGCCAAGATCTTGGACTAGCGGGAGTGTCCGAGCAGTACTTC.

V usage is TRBV7-9 and J usage is TRBJ1-4, with 7 positions matching TRBD1. This CDR3 spans 14 amino acids. Germline-derived CDR1 and CDR2 are SEHNR and FQNEAQ (reference sequence). V dropped 5 bases and J dropped 8; count of bases not matched to a gene: 8. The CDR3 DNA sequence: TGTGCCAGCAGCAACAGGGGAAGAGCGGAAAAACTGTTTTTT. Translated, it gives CASSNRGRAEKLFF.

The chain employs TRBV20-1 and TRBJ1-2, with TRBD1 matching 7 bases. Germline values: CDR1 DFQATT, CDR2 SNEGSKA (reference sequence). The CDR3 is made up of 12 amino acids. V dropped 3 bases and J dropped 5; count of bases not matched to a gene: 3. CDR3 nucleotide sequence: TGCAGTGCTAGTGAGACAGGGTATGGCTACACCTTC. Protein sequence: CSASETGYGYTF.